What follows are 31 T cell receptor beta chains derived from one specimen sequenced in a study of sequential checkpoint blockade in melanoma. Generated by immunoSEQ multiplex PCR, the TCRdb table keeps only in-frame clones and is missing some. The repertoire holds around 9,300 clones, with 27% as singletons. As to treatment: randomized to nivolumab then ipilimumab (arm A) or the reverse (arm B). The specimen comprised tumor tissue (inferred from file names), sampled from a patient given nivolumab and ipilimumab in sequence. These TCRs come from a human donor with melanoma.

J is TRBJ2-2 and V is TRBV29-1; perhaps TRBD2 as D (7 bases). Germline lookup yields CDR1 SQVTM and CDR2 ANQGSEA. Trimming took 4 bases from V and 5 from J, leaving 14 bases between them. The CDR3 is 14 amino acids. CDR3 amino acids: CSVGVRGGTGELFF. DNA for the CDR3: TGCAGCGTTGGTGTCAGGGGAGGGACCGGGGAGCTGTTTTTT.

This clone appeared a few times. The chain is built from TRBV19 and TRBJ1-2, with TRBD1 matching 9 bases. Germline trimming cut 5 bases from V and 5 bases from J; bases unmatched to any gene: 9. Germline V gene sequence: CDR1 LNHDA, CDR2 SQIVND (reference sequence). The CDR3 spans 15 residues. CDR3 amino acids: CASSPGQGIRYGYTF. The CDR3, as DNA: TGTGCCAGTAGTCCCGGACAGGGGATAAGATATGGCTACACCTTC. Based on the CDR3 plus reference TRBV19 and TRBJ1-2, the full variable domain is DGGITQSPKYLFRKEGQNVTLSCEQNLNHDAMYWYRQDPGQGLRLIYYSQIVNDFQKGDIAEGYSVSREKKESFPLTVTSAQKNPTAFYLCASSPGQGIRYGYTFGSGTRLTVV.

In this sample, this clone turned up a few times. The chain recombines TRBV11-3 with TRBJ2-3; D remains ambiguous. The CDR3 consists of 16 residues. CDR1 is SGHNT, CDR2 YENEEA, per germline. Trimming stripped 4 bases from V and 2 bases from J, with 16 bases between. This CDR3 reads CASSSSGTENTDTQYF. CDR3 bases: TGTGCCAGCAGCTCTAGTGGTACTGAGAACACAGATACGCAGTATTTT.

This sequence joins TRBV29-1 and TRBJ2-4; D is unresolved. Germline V gene sequence: CDR1 SQVTM, CDR2 ANQGSEA. Deletions cut 4 bases from V and 0 bases from J, with 4 bases between. This CDR3 comprises 12 residues. The CDR3 here is CSVAGAKNIQYF. The CDR3, as DNA: TGCAGCGTTGCGGGAGCCAAAAACATTCAGTACTTC.

This chain links TRBV19 with TRBJ1-2, with 7 positions matching TRBD1. The V segment lost 7 bases and the J segment 7 bases; nucleotides outside the gene matches: 12. The CDR3 length is 14 residues. Per the germline V gene, CDR1 is LNHDA and CDR2 is SQIVND (reference sequence). CDR3 loop: CASKIPRGNGGYTF. DNA of the CDR3: TGTGCCAGTAAAATCCCCAGGGGGAACGGTGGCTACACCTTC.

By sample fraction, this clone is medium-sized. The chain employs TRBV9 and TRBJ1-1; D is perhaps TRBD1 (5 bases). Looked up from germline, CDR1 is SGDLS and CDR2 is YYNGEE. V was shortened by 0 bases and J by 5 bases, with 14 bases between the two germline ends. The CDR3 covers 15 residues. The CDR3 region has the DNA TGTGCCAGCAGCGTAGCTTACACAGGAGGGACTGAAGCTTTCTTT. Translation: CASSVAYTGGTEAFF. The entire variable domain, with the rest obtained from reference TRBV9 and TRBJ1-1, is as follows: DSGVTQTPKHLITATGQRVTLRCSPRSGDLSVYWYQQSLDQGLQFLIQYYNGEERAKGNILERFSAQQFPDLHSELNLSSLELGDSALYFCASSVAYTGGTEAFFGQGTRLTVV.

The V call is TRBV5-1, the J call TRBJ2-1; 10 bases fit TRBD2. The CDR3 runs 15 residues. J gave up 5 bases and V 4 bases, and 6 bases lay outside the gene matches. The germline CDR1 and CDR2 sequences are SGHRS and YFSETQ. CDR3 residues: CASSQLAGSDNEQFF. In nucleotides, the CDR3 is TGCGCCAGCAGCCAACTAGCGGGGAGTGACAATGAGCAGTTCTTC.

The V gene is TRBV19, the J gene TRBJ1-3, with a weak D call TRBD1 (6 bases). Trimming left V 5 bases short and J 4 bases short, with 12 bases between. Germline CDR1 is LNHDA and CDR2 is SQIVND (reference sequence). CDR3 length: 14 amino acids. CDR3: CASSRTGIGNTIYF. The CDR3, as DNA: TGTGCCAGTAGTCGTACAGGGATCGGAAACACCATATATTTT.

The chain recombines TRBV19 with TRBJ1-5; no definite D call. Trimming took off 5 bases at V and 1 base at J, with 15 bases between the two ends. This CDR3 contains 16 residues. Germline assignment: CDR1 LNHDA and CDR2 SQIVND (reference sequence). The CDR3 DNA reads TGTGCCAGTAGTCCCTCCATTCCCTCGAGCAATCAGCCCCAGCATTTT. This encodes CASSPSIPSSNQPQHF.

This clone was found a few times. The rearrangement uses TRBV11-3 and TRBJ1-2; maybe TRBD1 (5 bases). This CDR3 is built from 14 residues. V gave up 5 bases and J gave up 4 bases, with 14 bases separating them. Germline V lookup: CDR1 SGHNT, CDR2 YENEEA. The CDR3 DNA follows: TGTGCCAGCAGCGCGGGACCGCTGGGCTATGGCTACACCTTC. Translating gives CASSAGPLGYGYTF.

This clone was seen more than once but under ten times. This chain uses TRBV7-6 with TRBJ2-3; D might be TRBD2 (6 bases). This CDR3 contains 17 residues. CDR1 SGHVS and CDR2 FNYEAQ come from the germline V gene. V was pared by 2 bases and J by 6 bases, with 21 bases between. CDR3 in amino acids: CASSLMTRTRVADTQYF. The DNA for the CDR3 is TGTGCCAGCAGCTTAATGACTAGGACTCGTGTGGCTGATACGCAGTATTTT.

This clone has only a few counts. The chain links TRBV23-1 to TRBJ1-2; 8 bases agree with TRBD1. TRBV23-1 is an ORF, and what it does is uncertain. The CDR3 is 13 residues long. After removal of 6 bases from V and 4 bases from J, the junction contained 4 bases not matched to a gene. The CDR3 here is CASSPQGAYGYTF. CDR3 DNA sequence: TGCGCCAGCAGCCCGCAGGGGGCCTATGGCTACACCTTC.

The rearrangement joins TRBV7-1 to TRBJ1-1; D is unclear. TRBV7-1 is classed as an ORF, of uncertain function. The CDR3 is made up of 13 amino acids. The V end was cut by 4 bases, the J end by 11 bases, with 17 bases between. The CDR3 nucleotides are TGTGCCAGCAGCTTAGTCGTCAGCCCCCGGGCTTTCTTT. Encoded protein: CASSLVVSPRAFF.

In this sample, this clone turned up a few times. V is TRBV11-3 and J is TRBJ2-7; D possibly corresponds to TRBD1 (5 bases). Germline V gene sequence: CDR1 SGHNT, CDR2 YENEEA. The CDR3 covers 14 residues. Trimming pared 5 bases from V and 0 bases from J, leaving 11 bases between. The CDR3 region has the DNA TGTGCCAGCAGCCCAGGTAGGGGCTCCTACGAGCAGTACGTC. This sequence encodes CASSPGRGSYEQYV.

J is TRBJ1-4 and V is TRBV9; 8 bases align to TRBD1. Germline CDR1 and CDR2: SGDLS and YYNGEE. V shed 5 bases and J 3 bases; nucleotides not matched to a gene: 6. The CDR3 consists of 15 residues. The chain's CDR3 is CASSGQGTSNEKLFF. The CDR3 nucleotides read TGTGCCAGCAGTGGACAGGGTACGTCTAATGAAAAACTGTTTTTT. The entire variable domain, with the rest obtained from reference TRBV9 and TRBJ1-4, is as follows: DSGVTQTPKHLITATGQRVTLRCSPRSGDLSVYWYQQSLDQGLQFLIQYYNGEERAKGNILERFSAQQFPDLHSELNLSSLELGDSALYFCASSGQGTSNEKLFFGSGTQLSVL.

The chain combines TRBV4-1 with TRBJ1-6, with 7 bases identical to TRBD1. There are 16 residues in the CDR3. Germline V gives CDR1 MGHRA, CDR2 YSYEKL. Losses at the gene ends were 0 bases for V and 6 bases for J; bases not matched to a gene: 5. The CDR3 protein is CASSQEAGQFNSPLHF. CDR3 in DNA: TGCGCCAGCAGCCAAGAGGCGGGACAGTTTAATTCACCCCTCCACTTT.

This clone was counted a few times. The J gene is TRBJ1-2, the V gene TRBV7-2, with D possibly matching TRBD1 (6 bases). CDR3 length: 13 amino acids. Germline CDR1 SGHTA, CDR2 FQGNSA. With 4 bases removed from V and 5 bases from J, the gap between germline ends came to 11 bases. This CDR3 is CASSSSTGYGYTF. As DNA, the CDR3 is TGTGCCAGCAGCTCTTCCACAGGGTATGGCTACACCTTC.

The rearrangement links TRBV11-3 to TRBJ2-1, with no clear D. The V and J ends lost 8 bases and 4 bases respectively, with 15 bases between them. The CDR3 spans 14 residues. CDR1 SGHNT and CDR2 YENEEA come from the germline V gene. CDR3 region: CASGRGSAYNEQFF. The CDR3 DNA reads as TGTGCCAGCGGTCGAGGCAGCGCGTACAATGAGCAGTTCTTC.

This clone has a handful of counts. This rearrangement joins TRBV1 to TRBJ2-3; the table assigns TRBD2, which was not confirmed against the DNA. TRBV1 is a pseudogene. The CDR3 consists of 12 residues. CDR3 region: CASIGRGDTQYF. In DNA, the CDR3 is TGCGCCAGCATTGGGCGGGGAGATACGCAGTATTTT.

This chain connects TRBV19 to TRBJ2-3, with D tentatively TRBD1 (6 bases). Looked up from germline, CDR1 is LNHDA and CDR2 is SQIVND (reference sequence). The V end lost 7 bases, the J end lost 6 bases, and 17 bases lay between the germline ends. The CDR3 has 14 residues. The CDR3 DNA sequence: TGTGCCAGTAATTTGGGCAGGGGAAGGGATACGCAGTATTTT. It translates to CASNLGRGRDTQYF.

The chain is built from TRBV11-3 and TRBJ2-5; D gene ambiguous. CDR3 size: 15 residues. V shed 3 bases and J shed 0 bases, with 11 bases lying between them. The germline V gene encodes CDR1 SGHNT and CDR2 YENEEA. For the CDR3, the DNA is TGTGCCAGCAGCTTGCCCGCTACAAACCAAGAGACCCAGTACTTC. Amino acid sequence: CASSLPATNQETQYF.

V gene TRBV7-2 combines with J gene TRBJ2-5, with a tentative D call TRBD1 (5 bases). Trimming cost V 5 bases and J 7 bases, with 14 bases left between them. The V gene's germline CDR1 is SGHTA and CDR2 FQGNSA. The CDR3 contains 13 residues. CDR3 sequence (DNA): TGTGCCAGCAGCCCGGACATTCGACGGACCCAGTACTTC. Translation: CASSPDIRRTQYF.

There are a few counts of this clone. V usage is TRBV11-3 and J usage is TRBJ1-2, with 12 bases that match TRBD1. Germline-derived CDR1 and CDR2 are SGHNT and YENEEA. The V and J ends lost 5 bases and 7 bases, in that order; junction bases with no gene match: 8. This CDR3 has 15 amino acids. The CDR3 here is CASSLLGTGGSGYTF. The CDR3 region has the DNA TGTGCCAGCAGCCTGCTCGGGACAGGGGGCTCTGGCTACACCTTC.

The chain links TRBV5-1 to TRBJ1-1, with D possibly TRBD1 on 6 matching bases. Germline V gives CDR1 SGHRS, CDR2 YFSETQ. The CDR3 is 15 residues long. V was trimmed by 2 bases and J by 5 bases, leaving 16 bases between them. The CDR3 is CASSLLGGRGTEAFF. The CDR3 DNA reads as TGCGCCAGCAGCTTATTGGGGGGGCGCGGAACTGAAGCTTTCTTT.

The chain uses TRBV19 and TRBJ1-1; D gene uncertain. Germline CDR1 LNHDA, CDR2 SQIVND (reference sequence). The CDR3 length is 11 residues. Trimming removed 10 bases from V and 1 base from J, with 7 bases in between. The CDR3 region is CAMTGNTEAFF. The CDR3 nucleotides are TGTGCCATGACGGGGAACACTGAAGCTTTCTTT.

There are a few counts of this clone. CDR3 residues: CATTPSPEGYEQFF. The DNA for the CDR3 is TGTGCCACTACGCCATCTCCCGAGGGATATGAGCAGTTCTTC. J is TRBJ2-1 and V is TRBV9, with a weak D call TRBD2 (5 bases). The CDR3 runs to 14 residues. Germline V gene data show CDR1 as SGDLS and CDR2 as YYNGEE. Trimming removed 9 bases at V and 8 bases at J, with 21 bases between.

The V and J genes are TRBV18 and TRBJ1-2; D is unresolved. The length of the CDR3 is 14 residues. Germline CDR1 and CDR2: KGHSH and LQKENI. Trimming took off 2 bases at V and 5 bases at J, with 12 bases between the two ends. The DNA for the CDR3 is TGTGCCAGCTCACCATCAGTGGGGAGGTATGGCTACACCTTC. This gives the protein CASSPSVGRYGYTF. The whole variable domain, filled in from reference TRBV18 and TRBJ1-2, reads NAGVMQNPRHLVRRRGQEARLRCSPMKGHSHVYWYRQLPEEGLKFMVYLQKENIIDESGMPKERFSAEFPKEGPSILRIQQVVRGDSAAYFCASSPSVGRYGYTFGSGTRLTVV.

This rearrangement joins TRBV6-8 to TRBJ1-6; 8 nucleotides match TRBD1. Germline V gives CDR1 MNHGY, CDR2 SAAAGT. V lost 5 bases, J lost 11 bases, and 5 bases stayed unmatched. This CDR3 has 13 amino acids. The CDR3 loop reads CASSRQGQAPLHF. In nucleotides, the CDR3 is TGTGCCAGCAGTAGACAGGGACAGGCACCCCTCCACTTT.

A single count supports this clone. The gene calls are TRBV5-1 and TRBJ1-2; a possible D gene is TRBD1 (5 bases). Germline assignment: CDR1 SGHRS and CDR2 YFSETQ. V dropped 1 base and J dropped 4 bases, with 11 bases sitting between them. The CDR3 consists of 14 residues. CDR3 coding DNA: TGCGCCAGCAGCTTGAGGTCGGGGGGCTATGGCTACACCTTC. It encodes CASSLRSGGYGYTF.

The chain couples TRBV11-3 to TRBJ1-1, with a tentative D call TRBD1 (6 bases). Between the trimmed V and J ends, which lost 3 bases and 3 bases, there was a span of 11 bases. The germline V gene encodes CDR1 SGHNT and CDR2 YENEEA. CDR3 length: 14 residues. Written as DNA, the CDR3 is TGTGCCAGCAGCTTGAACGGACAGTACACTGAAGCTTTCTTT. This translates into CASSLNGQYTEAFF.

For the CDR3, the DNA is TGCGCCAGCAGCTTGGGGGCTGGGGGGCGGAATCAGCCCCAGCATTTT. Protein product: CASSLGAGGRNQPQHF. The chain couples TRBV5-1 to TRBJ1-5; D is perhaps TRBD1 (6 bases). Germline-derived CDR1 and CDR2 are SGHRS and YFSETQ. V shed 0 bases and J shed 4 bases, with 14 bases lying between them. The CDR3 length is 16 residues.